This TCR beta chain stems from a study of OX40 agonist ivuxolimab in advanced cancers. CDR3 size: 13 residues. The germline CDR1 and CDR2 sequences are MNHNS and SASEGT. Trimming left V 10 bases short and J 6 bases short, with 17 bases between. TCRdb's table, derived via immunoSEQ multiplex PCR, lists solely in-frame clones and lacks some. This sample has under 85,000 clones, with around 88% found just once. This chain links TRBV6-1 with TRBJ2-3; tentatively, D is TRBD1 or TRBD2 (6 bases each). Material: CD4+ or CD8+ T cells sorted from blood, obtained in a trial of the OX40 agonist ivuxolimab. The receptor was derived from an adult with an advanced solid tumor such as melanoma, head and neck, liver or kidney cancer. DNA for the CDR3: TGTGCCACCCTTAGGGGGGCAACCGATACGCAGTATTTT. Protein product: CATLRGATDTQYF.